The rows below give T cell receptor beta chains drawn from one sample of a study of blood T cell repertoires in COVID-19. The data were produced by immunoSEQ multiplex PCR, yet TCRdb's version contains in-frame clones alone and is incomplete. The sample includes nearly 200,000 clones, roughly nine tenths of them seen just once. Material: PBMCs or T cells enriched from blood (not recorded which). Source of these receptors: a woman under 30 who had recovered from COVID-19. Each CDR3 is given with its conserved first and last residue. The D gene is left open where the match is weak. Size is stated for part of the rows, as once, few or many counts, or as a class when the clone is expanded.

CDR3: CASSEVRTGTSYSPLHF; DNA: TGTGCCAGCAGTGAGGTTAGGACAGGGACCTCTTATTCACCCCTCCACTTT; J: TRBJ1-6; D: TRBD1; size: -; V: TRBV25-1
CDR3: CASSRNPGPSGDEQFF; DNA: TGTGCCAGCAGCCGGAACCCGGGACCCTCGGGAGATGAGCAGTTCTTC; J: TRBJ2-1; D: -; size: -; V: TRBV7-3
CDR3: CAWGIRHGTPNTGELFF; DNA: TGTGCCTGGGGAATCAGACACGGGACACCGAACACCGGGGAGCTGTTTTTT; J: TRBJ2-2; D: -; size: -; V: TRBV30
CDR3: CSALAGGHVGNTEAFF; DNA: TGCAGCGCCCTCGCCGGGGGGCACGTGGGAAACACTGAAGCTTTCTTT; J: TRBJ1-1; D: -; size: once; V: TRBV29-1
CDR3: CATSAQGPATEAFF; DNA: TGTGCCACCAGTGCACAGGGGCCGGCCACTGAAGCTTTCTTT; J: TRBJ1-1; D: TRBD1; size: -; V: TRBV24-1
CDR3: CASSVSHQETQYF; DNA: TGTGCCAGCAGTGTAAGCCACCAAGAGACCCAGTACTTC; J: TRBJ2-5; D: -; size: -; V: TRBV2
CDR3: CASSLSYGNTIYF; DNA: TGTGCCAGCAGTTTATCGTACGGGAACACCATATATTTT; J: TRBJ1-3; D: -; size: -; V: TRBV27
CDR3: CASSPPYSNQPQHF; DNA: TGTGCCAGCAGTCCACCCTATAGCAATCAGCCCCAGCATTTT; J: TRBJ1-5; D: -; size: -; V: TRBV6-5
CDR3: CASTQRPGGKETQYF; DNA: TGCGCCAGCACCCAGAGGCCGGGGGGTAAGGAGACCCAGTACTTC; J: TRBJ2-5; D: TRBD2; size: -; V: TRBV5-1
CDR3: CASSIDLSAGVYNEQFF; DNA: TGTGCCAGTAGTATAGATCTATCAGCGGGGGTATACAATGAGCAGTTCTTC; J: TRBJ2-1; D: TRBD2; size: -; V: TRBV19
CDR3: CASAAGGRNEKLFF; DNA: TGCGCCAGCGCCGCGGGTGGGAGGAATGAAAAACTGTTTTTT; J: TRBJ1-4; D: -; size: once; V: TRBV5-1
CDR3: CASSAFGGVDEQFF; DNA: TGTGCCAGCAGCGCGTTCGGGGGGGTGGATGAGCAGTTCTTC; J: TRBJ2-1; D: TRBD2; size: once; V: TRBV9
CDR3: CASSDRTGSFGYTF; DNA: TGTGCCAGCAGCGATAGGACAGGGTCGTTCGGCTACACCTTC; J: TRBJ1-2; D: TRBD1; size: -; V: TRBV14
CDR3: CAWSHTNRGNTIYF; DNA: TGTGCCTGGAGCCATACCAATCGGGGAAACACCATATATTTT; J: TRBJ1-3; D: -; size: -; V: TRBV30
CDR3: CASSPNEGYTF; DNA: TGTGCCAGCTCACCGAACGAGGGCTACACCTTC; J: TRBJ1-2; D: -; size: -; V: TRBV18
CDR3: CAISKDRENTEAFF; DNA: TGCGCCATCTCTAAGGACAGGGAGAACACTGAAGCTTTCTTT; J: TRBJ1-1; D: TRBD1; size: -; V: TRBV4-1
CDR3: CASSPGQIAEAFF; DNA: TGCGCCAGCAGTCCGGGACAAATCGCTGAAGCTTTCTTT; J: TRBJ1-1; D: -; size: -; V: TRBV10-2
CDR3: CAAKWRGGTDTQYF; DNA: TGTGCCGCTAAGTGGCGGGGGGGCACAGATACGCAGTATTTT; J: TRBJ2-3; D: TRBD2; size: -; V: TRBV30
CDR3: CASSYSFQGYGYTF; DNA: TGTGCCAGCAGTTACTCGTTCCAGGGGTATGGCTACACCTTC; J: TRBJ1-2; D: -; size: -; V: TRBV6-2/TRBV6-3
CDR3: CASSLSSLTGETQYF; DNA: TGCGCCAGCAGCTTGTCGTCGCTTACCGGTGAGACCCAGTACTTC; J: TRBJ2-5; D: -; size: -; V: TRBV5-1
CDR3: CASSSRTEAFF; DNA: TGTGCCAGCAGCTCGAGGACTGAAGCTTTCTTT; J: TRBJ1-1; D: -; size: once; V: TRBV5-4
CDR3: CASSQEWGTSGGNEQFF; DNA: TGTGCCAGCAGCCAAGAATGGGGGACTAGCGGGGGCAATGAGCAGTTCTTC; J: TRBJ2-1; D: TRBD2; size: -; V: TRBV4-2
CDR3: CAISESDSSGNTIYF; DNA: TGTGCCATCAGTGAGTCGGACAGCTCTGGAAACACCATATATTTT; J: TRBJ1-3; D: -; size: -; V: TRBV10-3
CDR3: CASSSKWYEQFF; DNA: TGTGCCAGCAGTTCTAAGTGGTATGAGCAGTTCTTC; J: TRBJ2-1; D: -; size: -; V: TRBV27
CDR3: CASSGEPYYGYTF; DNA: TGTGCCAGCAGTGGTGAGCCTTACTATGGCTACACCTTC; J: TRBJ1-2; D: -; size: medium-sized; V: TRBV2
CDR3: CASRRATGDISGNTIYF; DNA: TGTGCCAGCAGGCGTGCTACAGGGGATATCTCTGGAAACACCATATATTTT; J: TRBJ1-3; D: TRBD1; size: -; V: TRBV28
CDR3: CASSVRGFSNQPQHF; DNA: TGTGCCAGTAGTGTGAGGGGGTTCAGCAATCAGCCCCAGCATTTT; J: TRBJ1-5; D: -; size: -; V: TRBV19
CDR3: CASSRLGNEQFF; DNA: TGTGCCAGTAGTAGGCTCGGGAATGAGCAGTTCTTC; J: TRBJ2-1; D: -; size: -; V: TRBV19
CDR3: CASSLSDRRTDTQYF; DNA: TGTGCCAGCAGCCTATCGGACAGACGCACAGATACGCAGTATTTT; J: TRBJ2-3; D: -; size: -; V: TRBV11-2
CDR3: CASSTSGQGYSGYTF; DNA: TGTGCCAGCAGTACCTCAGGACAGGGGTATAGTGGCTACACCTTC; J: TRBJ1-2; D: TRBD1; size: once; V: TRBV28
CDR3: CASSPRGGREDTQYF; DNA: TGCGCCAGCAGCCCCCGGGGGGGCCGCGAAGATACGCAGTATTTT; J: TRBJ2-3; D: TRBD2; size: -; V: TRBV5-1
CDR3: CASSQGQQPQHF; DNA: TGTGCCAGCAGCCAAGGACAGCAGCCCCAGCATTTT; J: TRBJ1-5; D: -; size: -; V: TRBV3-1/TRBV3-2
CDR3: CASTGGPSGELFF; DNA: TGCGCCAGCACCGGGGGACCGTCCGGGGAGCTGTTTTTT; J: TRBJ2-2; D: -; size: -; V: TRBV10-2
CDR3: CASKSLGRGALGDTQYF; DNA: TGTGCCAGTAAGAGTTTGGGTCGCGGGGCGCTAGGAGATACGCAGTATTTT; J: TRBJ2-3; D: -; size: once; V: TRBV19
CDR3: CASSQGGGTGTQYF; DNA: TGTGCCAGCAGCCAAGGGGGGGGCACCGGTACGCAGTATTTT; J: TRBJ2-3; D: -; size: -; V: TRBV4-2
CDR3: CASSPPKGQGETQYF; DNA: TGTGCCAGCAGCCCCCCCAAGGGCCAGGGGGAGACCCAGTACTTC; J: TRBJ2-5; D: -; size: -; V: TRBV9
CDR3: CASSSHWENSYEQYF; DNA: TGTGCCAGCAGTTCCCACTGGGAGAACTCCTACGAGCAGTACTTC; J: TRBJ2-7; D: -; size: once; V: TRBV28
CDR3: CASSVGRNPGTEAFF; DNA: TGTGCCAGCAGCGTAGGTAGAAATCCCGGCACTGAAGCTTTCTTT; J: TRBJ1-1; D: -; size: -; V: TRBV9
CDR3: CASSGSRGANEKLFF; DNA: TGTGCCAGCAGCGGCTCCAGGGGGGCTAATGAAAAACTGTTTTTT; J: TRBJ1-4; D: TRBD1; size: -; V: TRBV7-9
CDR3: CASASGGDQETQYF; DNA: TGTGCCAGCGCTAGCGGGGGAGACCAAGAGACCCAGTACTTC; J: TRBJ2-5; D: TRBD2; size: -; V: TRBV6-5
CDR3: CAITEGHATEAFF; DNA: TGTGCCATCACCGAGGGACACGCCACGGAAGCTTTCTTT; J: TRBJ1-1; D: -; size: -; V: TRBV10-3
CDR3: CASTPLAGVVDTQYF; DNA: TGTGCCAGCACCCCACTAGCGGGGGTGGTAGATACGCAGTATTTT; J: TRBJ2-3; D: TRBD2; size: few; V: TRBV7-9
CDR3: CAWTLKGGGLTPSYGYTF; DNA: TGTGCCTGGACCCTCAAAGGGGGGGGCCTAACACCCTCCTATGGCTACACCTTC; J: TRBJ1-2; D: -; size: -; V: TRBV30
CDR3: CASSLIPPGLGGFDEQFF; DNA: TGTGCCAGCAGTCTTATACCACCGGGACTAGGGGGGTTTGATGAGCAGTTCTTC; J: TRBJ2-1; D: TRBD2; size: -; V: TRBV27
CDR3: CASSLTLGQTYTDTQYF; DNA: TGTGCCAGCAGCCTAACCCTGGGACAGACCTACACAGATACGCAGTATTTT; J: TRBJ2-3; D: TRBD1; size: once; V: TRBV11-2